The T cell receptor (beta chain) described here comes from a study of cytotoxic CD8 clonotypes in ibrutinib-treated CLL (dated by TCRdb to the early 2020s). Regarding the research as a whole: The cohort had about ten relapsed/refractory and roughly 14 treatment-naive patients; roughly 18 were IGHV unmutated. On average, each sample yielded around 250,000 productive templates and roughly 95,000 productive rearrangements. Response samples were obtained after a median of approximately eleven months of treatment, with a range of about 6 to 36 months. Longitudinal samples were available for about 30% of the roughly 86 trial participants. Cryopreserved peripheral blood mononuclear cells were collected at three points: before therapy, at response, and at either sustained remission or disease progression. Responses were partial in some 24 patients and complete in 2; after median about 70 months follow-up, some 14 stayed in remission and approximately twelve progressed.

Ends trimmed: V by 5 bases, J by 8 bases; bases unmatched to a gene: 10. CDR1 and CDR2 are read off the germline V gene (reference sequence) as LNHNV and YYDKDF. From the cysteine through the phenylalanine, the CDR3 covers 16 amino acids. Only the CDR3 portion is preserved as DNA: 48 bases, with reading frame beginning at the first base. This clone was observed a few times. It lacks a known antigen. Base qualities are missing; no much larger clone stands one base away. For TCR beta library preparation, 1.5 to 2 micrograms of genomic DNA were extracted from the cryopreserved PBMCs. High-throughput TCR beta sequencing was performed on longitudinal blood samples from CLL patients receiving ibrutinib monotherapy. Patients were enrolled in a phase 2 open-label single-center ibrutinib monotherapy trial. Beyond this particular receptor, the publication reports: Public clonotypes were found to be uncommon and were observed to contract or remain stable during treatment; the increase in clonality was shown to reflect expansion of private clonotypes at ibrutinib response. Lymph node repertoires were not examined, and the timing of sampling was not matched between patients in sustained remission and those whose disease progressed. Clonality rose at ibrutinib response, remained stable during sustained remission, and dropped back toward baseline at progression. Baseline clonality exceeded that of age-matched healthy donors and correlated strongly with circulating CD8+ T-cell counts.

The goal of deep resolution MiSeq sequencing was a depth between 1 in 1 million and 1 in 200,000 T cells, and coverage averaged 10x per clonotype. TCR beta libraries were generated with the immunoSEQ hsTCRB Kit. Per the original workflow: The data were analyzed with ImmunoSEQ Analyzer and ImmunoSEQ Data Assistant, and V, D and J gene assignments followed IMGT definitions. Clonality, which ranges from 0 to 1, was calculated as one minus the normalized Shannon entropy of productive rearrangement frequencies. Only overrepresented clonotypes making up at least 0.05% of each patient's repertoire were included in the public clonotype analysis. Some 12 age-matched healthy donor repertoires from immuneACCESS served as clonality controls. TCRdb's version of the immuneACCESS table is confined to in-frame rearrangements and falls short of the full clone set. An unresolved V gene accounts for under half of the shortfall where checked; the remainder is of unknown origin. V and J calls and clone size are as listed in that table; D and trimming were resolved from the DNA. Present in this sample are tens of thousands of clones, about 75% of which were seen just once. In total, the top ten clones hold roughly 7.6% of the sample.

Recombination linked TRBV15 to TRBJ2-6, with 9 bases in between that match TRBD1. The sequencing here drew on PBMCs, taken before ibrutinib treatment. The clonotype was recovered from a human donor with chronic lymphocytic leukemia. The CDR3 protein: CATSGGTGRGTNVLTF. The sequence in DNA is TGTGCCACCAGCGGCGGGACAGGGAGGGGTACCAACGTCCTGACTTTC.